Below, 9 T cell receptor beta chains from the same sample are listed, as sequenced in a study of identical twins. TCRdb analysed the 5' RACE reads with MiXCR anew, one entry per CDR3 protein. The sample shows roughly 770,000 distinct CDR3 sequences, approximately 18% of them seen only once. The sample was also reused in another study, on T cells expressing NK-cell markers.

Sequenced material: PBMCs. Receptor source: a woman under 30 in good health.

This clonotype was recorded a few times. The chain joins TRBV5-6 to TRBJ2-1; 8 positions agree with TRBD2. The CDR3 is made up of 14 amino acids. Germline V lookup: CDR1 SGHDT, CDR2 YYEEEE. The junction had 2 bases not matched to a gene; V was cut back by 3 bases and J by 3 bases. The CDR3 nucleotides are TGTGCCAGCAGCTGGGGGACTAGCTACAATGAGCAGTTCTTC. It is translated as CASSWGTSYNEQFF.

This clonotype showed up just a few times. The genes are TRBV20-1 and TRBJ2-3; D is perhaps TRBD1 or TRBD2 (5 bases each). Germline-derived CDR1 and CDR2 are DFQATT and SNEGSKA (reference sequence). V lost 6 bases and J lost 7, with 17 bases in between. The length of the CDR3 is 13 residues. The CDR3 reads CSANRDRKNTQYF. The CDR3 DNA reads as TGCAGTGCCAACCGGGACCGCAAGAATACGCAGTATTTT.

This clonotype appeared a few times. This chain connects TRBV7-2 to TRBJ2-1; D may be TRBD2 (5 bases). The germline V gene encodes CDR1 SGHTA and CDR2 FQGNSA. The CDR3 has 14 residues. V shed 5 bases and J shed 6 bases, with 14 bases lying between them. The CDR3 spells CASSPGLWVNEQFF. CDR3 nucleotide sequence: TGTGCCAGCAGCCCCGGACTGTGGGTCAATGAGCAGTTCTTC.

CDR3 coding DNA: TGCGCCAGCAGCTTCTGGACAGGTCACCACGAGCAGTACTTC. Translation: CASSFWTGHHEQYF. The J gene is TRBJ2-7, the V gene TRBV5-1, with 7 bases aligning to TRBD1. V trimming: 2 bases; J trimming: 5 bases; junction bases outside the gene matches: 7. The CDR3 sequence is 14 residues long. Germline assignment: CDR1 SGHRS and CDR2 YFSETQ.

This chain joins TRBV7-3 and TRBJ2-7, with 7 bases matching TRBD2. The V gene end was trimmed by 3 bases and the J gene end by 3 bases; junction bases not matched to a gene: 11. The V gene's germline CDR1 is SGHTA and CDR2 FQGTGA. The CDR3 loop spans 16 amino acids. CDR3 DNA: TGTGCCAGCAGCTTCCAACCGAGCGGGGACTTCTACGAGCAGTACTTC. Protein sequence: CASSFQPSGDFYEQYF.

This clonotype was counted at least ten times. The chain couples TRBV20-1 to TRBJ2-1; unclear D gene. Per the germline V gene, CDR1 is DFQATT and CDR2 is SNEGSKA (reference sequence). This CDR3 region has 10 residues. V lost 2 bases, J lost 7 bases, and 3 bases lay in between. The CDR3 DNA is TGCAGTGCTAGACGGAATGAGCAGTTCTTC. Encoded protein: CSARRNEQFF.

The V and J genes are TRBV3-1 and TRBJ1-6; D ambiguous. The CDR3 is 12 residues long. The germline V and J ends were trimmed by 1 base and 9 bases, with 4 bases remaining between them. Germline loops: CDR1 LGHDT, CDR2 YNNKEL (reference sequence). The CDR3 is CASSQGGSPLHF. DNA of the CDR3: TGTGCCAGCAGCCAAGGGGGTTCACCCCTCCACTTT.

Turning to this clonotype: This clone may be a read error of a much larger clone one base away. This rearrangement joins TRBV27 to TRBJ2-4; 9 bases match TRBD2. The germline gives CDR1 MNHEY, CDR2 SMNVEV (reference sequence). CDR3 length: 15 residues. The CDR3 spells CASEGGASGETIHYF. Here the CDR3 DNA reads TGTGCCAGCGAAGGGGGGGCTAGCGGGGAGACCATTCACTACTTC.

This clonotype was observed at least ten times. This chain links TRBV12-3 or TRBV12-4 with TRBJ1-5; D ambiguous. The CDR3 has 15 amino acids. Trimming took off 7 bases at V and 6 bases at J, with 19 bases between the two ends. CDR3 protein: CASKRTGFSSQPQHF. The CDR3 DNA follows: TGTGCCAGCAAGCGGACCGGGTTTAGTAGTCAGCCCCAGCATTTT.